The 17 T cell receptor beta chains presented below share a single source sample, sequenced in a study of cytomegalovirus exposure and HLA in healthy donors. Primers for the PCR totalled 60 Vbeta and 13 Jbeta. Profiling relied on immunoSEQ multiplex PCR, and the TCRdb table lists in-frame clones only, not all of them. The profile covers 150,000 or so clones, with about two thirds appearing a single time and 1.5% to 2% taken by the ten largest. Sequencing was done on a sample of PBMCs. The source of these receptors is a young woman in good health and CMV-seronegative.

This chain connects TRBV19 to TRBJ2-7; 8 nucleotides align to TRBD2. V was pared by 6 bases and J by 5 bases, with 9 bases of the junction left unmatched. The germline CDR1 and CDR2 sequences are LNHDA and SQIVND (reference sequence). The CDR3 consists of 14 residues. CDR3 DNA: TGTGCCAGTAGGGCCTACGGGGGGGTCGACGAGCAGTACTTC. This sequence encodes CASRAYGGVDEQYF.

This clone has only a few counts. The sample holds other DNA sequences that translate to the same CDR3. The CDR3, as DNA: TGTGCCAGCAGCAGCAAAGAGACCCAGTACTTC. The encoded protein is CASSSKETQYF. The chain employs TRBV7-2 and TRBJ2-5, with unresolved D. This CDR3 has 11 amino acids. Trimming left V 5 bases short and J 3 bases short, with 4 bases between. The germline CDR1 and CDR2 sequences are SGHTA and FQGNSA.

V is TRBV10-1 and J is TRBJ2-3; D is uncertain. Germline CDR1 is WNHNN and CDR2 is SYGVQD (reference sequence). V was clipped by 3 bases and J by 5 bases, with 12 bases between them. This CDR3 is 14 amino acids long. The CDR3 nucleotides are TGCGCCAGCAGTGAAAGTTCTAGAAGAGATACGCAGTATTTT. Translation gives CASSESSRRDTQYF.

As concerns this clone: The germline gene is not matched at one end of the junction; a read error may be the cause. The J gene is TRBJ2-1, the V gene TRBV19; 11 nucleotides line up with TRBD2. The CDR3 is 14 residues long. Germline CDR1 and CDR2: LNHDA and SQIVND (reference sequence). The CDR3 sequence is CASRIAGGPHEQFF. In nucleotides, the CDR3 is TGTGCCAGTAGGATAGCGGGGGGGCCCCATGAGCAGTTCTTC.

The chain employs TRBV29-1 and TRBJ2-1; D remains unclear. The CDR3 totals 11 residues. Trimming cost V 4 bases and J 3 bases, with 4 bases left between them. Per the germline V gene, CDR1 is SQVTM and CDR2 is ANQGSEA. CDR3 protein: CSVVVYNEQFF. The CDR3 DNA reads as TGCAGCGTTGTAGTCTACAATGAGCAGTTCTTC.

The V gene is TRBV7-2, the J gene TRBJ1-5; 9 bases line up with TRBD1. The CDR3 spans 16 residues. V shed 5 bases, J shed 3 bases, and the junction held 8 bases outside the gene matches. Germline V gene data show CDR1 as SGHTA and CDR2 as FQGNSA. The CDR3 sequence is CASSANRGLNNQPQHF. In DNA form, the CDR3 reads TGTGCCAGCAGCGCTAACAGGGGGCTGAACAATCAGCCCCAGCATTTT.

CDR3 bases: TGTGCCAGCAGCTTAATGGGGGCCTCGAACACCGGGGAGCTGTTTTTT. Translating it yields CASSLMGASNTGELFF. The rearrangement uses TRBV7-2 and TRBJ2-2, with D possibly being TRBD1 (6 bases). Germline-derived CDR1 and CDR2 are SGHTA and FQGNSA. V was trimmed by 2 bases and J by 0 bases, leaving 10 bases between them. This CDR3 is built from 16 residues.

The V and J genes are TRBV4-1 and TRBJ1-2, with D maybe TRBD1 (5 bases). Germline V gives CDR1 MGHRA, CDR2 YSYEKL. V gave up 1 base and J gave up 0 bases, with 21 bases separating them. The length of the CDR3 is 19 residues. The DNA for the CDR3 is TGCGCCAGCAGCCAAGGGGGGTTGGAGGGAGCTATATCTAACTATGGCTACACCTTC. Its translation is CASSQGGLEGAISNYGYTF.

The chain joins TRBV29-1 to TRBJ1-1; tentatively, D is TRBD1 (6 bases). The CDR3 spans 12 residues. The V end was cut by 7 bases, the J end by 10 bases, with 19 bases between. Germline values: CDR1 SQVTM, CDR2 ANQGSEA. CDR3 in amino acids: CSAQDDRFGAFF. In DNA, the CDR3 is TGCAGCGCTCAAGACGACAGGTTTGGAGCTTTCTTT.

V gene TRBV7-2 combines with J gene TRBJ1-4; tentatively, D is TRBD1 (5 bases). The CDR3 length is 16 residues. The germline V and J ends were trimmed by 3 bases and 8 bases, with 19 bases remaining between them. Germline V gene sequence: CDR1 SGHTA, CDR2 FQGNSA. The CDR3: CASSFFSGLKGEKLFF. CDR3 DNA: TGTGCCAGCAGCTTTTTTTCGGGCCTTAAGGGGGAAAAACTGTTTTTT. The entire variable domain, with the rest obtained from reference TRBV7-2 and TRBJ1-4, is as follows: GAGVSQSPSNKVTEKGKDVELRCDPISGHTALYWYRQSLGQGLEFLIYFQGNSAPDKSGLPSDRFSAERTGGSVSTLTIQRTQQEDSAVYLCASSFFSGLKGEKLFFGSGTQLSVL.

The chain couples TRBV5-5 to TRBJ2-7; maybe TRBD1 (6 bases). The CDR3 runs to 16 residues. V was shortened by 3 bases and J by 4 bases, with 20 bases between the two germline ends. The V gene's germline CDR1 is SGHKS and CDR2 YYEKEE (reference sequence). Here the CDR3 reads CASSWGVGQRPYEQYF. CDR3 nucleotides: TGTGCCAGCAGCTGGGGCGTAGGACAGCGACCTTACGAGCAGTACTTC.

This clone was seen only a few times. The chain employs TRBV9 and TRBJ2-3, with 8 bases lining up with TRBD2. Germline CDR1 and CDR2: SGDLS and YYNGEE. The CDR3 runs 17 residues. Trimming cost V 3 bases and J 3 bases; bases outside gene matches: 12. The CDR3 loop is CASSAWRQSGGTDTQYF. The CDR3 DNA follows: TGTGCCAGCAGCGCATGGAGACAAAGCGGGGGAACAGATACGCAGTATTTT. Looking up the rest from reference TRBV9 and TRBJ2-3 gives the full variable domain: DSGVTQTPKHLITATGQRVTLRCSPRSGDLSVYWYQQSLDQGLQFLIQYYNGEERAKGNILERFSAQQFPDLHSELNLSSLELGDSALYFCASSAWRQSGGTDTQYFGPGTRLTVL.

The V and J genes are TRBV5-1 and TRBJ2-5; 12 positions match TRBD2. Trimming removed 1 base from V and 9 bases from J; junction bases left unmatched: 7. The CDR3 contains 15 residues. Germline V gene lookup returns CDR1 SGHRS and CDR2 YFSETQ. The DNA for the CDR3 is TGCGCCAGCAGCTTGATGACTAGCGGGGGAAAGGCCCAGTACTTC. This codes for CASSLMTSGGKAQYF.

The chain combines TRBV7-2 with TRBJ1-1, with 9 bases aligning to TRBD1. This CDR3 has 13 residues. Germline CDR1 is SGHTA and CDR2 is FQGNSA. Germline trimming cut 5 bases from V and 7 bases from J; bases unmatched to any gene: 5. CDR3 loop: CASSPQGQGEAFF. CDR3 nucleotide sequence: TGTGCCAGCAGCCCTCAGGGACAGGGTGAAGCTTTCTTT.

The chain joins TRBV21-1 to TRBJ2-1; TRBD2 is the table's D call, not checked against the DNA. TRBV21-1 is flagged as a pseudogene. The CDR3 covers 16 residues. The CDR3 DNA follows: TGTGCCAGCAGCAAAGGAGGATCTAGCTCCTACAATGAGCAGTTCTTC. The encoded protein is CASSKGGSSSYNEQFF.

The CDR3: CASSPLVTGTTDTQYF. CDR3 sequence (DNA): TGTGCCAGCAGTCCCCTAGTAACAGGAACCACAGATACGCAGTATTTT. This chain joins TRBV2 and TRBJ2-3; possibly TRBD1 for D (5 bases). V was trimmed by 5 bases and J by 2 bases, leaving 17 bases between them. This CDR3 is built from 16 residues. Germline CDR1 reads SNHLY; CDR2 reads FYNNEI.

The chain carries TRBV7-8 and TRBJ1-4, with D perhaps matching TRBD1 (5 bases). V was clipped by 3 bases and J by 8 bases, with 16 bases between them. Per germline, CDR1 SGHVS and CDR2 FQNEAQ. This CDR3 is 15 amino acids long. The CDR3 DNA reads TGTGCCAGCAGCTTTGGGCAGGGACTACGGGAAAAACTGTTTTTT. Translation: CASSFGQGLREKLFF.